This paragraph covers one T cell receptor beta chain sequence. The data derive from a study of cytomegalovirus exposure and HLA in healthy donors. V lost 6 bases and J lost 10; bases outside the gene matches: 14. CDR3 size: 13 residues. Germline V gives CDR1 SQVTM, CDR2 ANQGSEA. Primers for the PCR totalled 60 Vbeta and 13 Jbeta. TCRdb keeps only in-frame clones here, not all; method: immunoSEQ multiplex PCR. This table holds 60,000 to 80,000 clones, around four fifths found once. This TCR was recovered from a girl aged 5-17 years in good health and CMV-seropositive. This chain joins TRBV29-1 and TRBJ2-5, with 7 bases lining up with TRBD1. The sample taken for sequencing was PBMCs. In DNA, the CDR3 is TGCAGCGTCGACGTACGGGACAGAGTGGGCCAGTACTTC. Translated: CSVDVRDRVGQYF.